The 23 T cell receptor beta chains given below trace back to one sample, sequenced in a study of response to subunit inactivated influenza vaccine. MiXCR, applied by TCRdb to the RT-PCR reads, yields one record per CDR3 protein. The data show a few hundred thousand distinct CDR3 sequences, 9% to 15% seen once. The sample here was non-naive T cells sorted from PBMCs, taken 14 to 15 days before vaccination. All receptors come from a man aged 45-65 years who received an inactivated influenza vaccine.

This chain links TRBV20-1 with TRBJ2-4; tentative D call: TRBD1 (6 bases). The V end was cut by 3 bases, the J end by 0 bases, with 9 bases between. The CDR3 length is 14 residues. Germline V gives CDR1 DFQATT, CDR2 SNEGSKA (reference sequence). In nucleotides, the CDR3 is TGCAGTGCTAGGACAGGAATAGCCAAAAACATTCAGTACTTC. It codes for CSARTGIAKNIQYF.

This clonotype was seen a few times. V and J are TRBV7-9 and TRBJ2-1; TRBD2 matches 7 bases. The CDR3 covers 15 residues. Per the germline V gene, CDR1 is SEHNR and CDR2 is FQNEAQ (reference sequence). V trimming: 6 bases; J trimming: 5 bases; junction bases outside the gene matches: 10. CDR3: CASRPPGGDHNEQFF. CDR3 nucleotide sequence: TGTGCCAGCAGGCCCCCTGGGGGGGACCACAATGAGCAGTTCTTC.

This clonotype was counted a few times. V gene TRBV20-1 combines with J gene TRBJ2-7; no definite D call. Germline V gene lookup returns CDR1 DFQATT and CDR2 SNEGSKA (reference sequence). CDR3 length equals 13 residues. CDR3 nucleotides: TGCAGGGCTCAGACTCCAACCTCCTACGAGCAGTACTTC. It encodes CRAQTPTSYEQYF.

In its sample, this clonotype was seen many times. The V and J genes are TRBV21-1 and TRBJ1-5; the table's D gene call, TRBD1, was not cross checked with the DNA. TRBV21-1 is assigned pseudogene status. This CDR3 region has 17 residues. The CDR3 loop is CASSKCGDRVRYQPQHF. The CDR3, as DNA: TGTGCCAGCAGCAAATGCGGGGACAGGGTGCGGTACCAGCCCCAGCATTTT.

The rearrangement joins TRBV6-5 to TRBJ1-2; 7 bases map to TRBD1. This CDR3 comprises 12 residues. V was pared by 6 bases and J by 7 bases, with 5 bases of the junction left unmatched. Germline-derived CDR1 and CDR2 are MNHEY and SVGAGI. CDR3 sequence reads: CASRTGQGGYTF. CDR3 DNA: TGTGCCAGCAGGACAGGGCAGGGTGGCTACACCTTC.

The J gene is TRBJ2-5, the V gene TRBV20-1, with D hard to call. This CDR3 region has 14 residues. V shed 1 base and J shed 5 bases, with 14 bases lying between them. The germline gives CDR1 DFQATT, CDR2 SNEGSKA (reference sequence). CDR3 sequence (DNA): TGCAGTGCTAGAGTTTACCACGTGAGGGAGACCCAGTACTTC. This codes for CSARVYHVRETQYF.

The rearrangement joins TRBV28 to TRBJ1-2, with 9 positions matching TRBD1. The V gene's germline CDR1 is MDHEN and CDR2 SYDVKM. V lost 3 bases to trimming and J lost 6 bases; unmatched junction nucleotides: 8. The CDR3 totals 15 residues. The CDR3 DNA reads as TGTGCCAGCAGTTTTGGGACAGGGACCCTAAATGGCTACACCTTC. Protein sequence: CASSFGTGTLNGYTF.

A few counts support this clonotype. This sequence joins TRBV6-2 or TRBV6-3 and TRBJ2-2, with D possibly TRBD2 on 6 matching bases. The germline V and J ends were trimmed by 6 bases and 7 bases, with 18 bases remaining between them. Germline CDR1 reads MNHEY; CDR2 reads SVGEGT. The CDR3 loop spans 15 amino acids. The CDR3 sequence is CASSNTGTAVGELFF. The CDR3 region has the DNA TGTGCCAGCAGCAATACCGGGACTGCGGTCGGGGAGCTGTTTTTT.

This chain uses TRBV10-3 with TRBJ2-5; TRBD2 agrees at 10 bases. V shed 6 bases and J 3 bases; nucleotides not matched to a gene: 4. The CDR3 covers 14 residues. Germline V gene lookup returns CDR1 ENHRY and CDR2 SYGVKD. CDR3 loop: CAISDSGGKETQYF. The CDR3 coding sequence is TGTGCCATCAGCGATAGCGGGGGGAAAGAGACCCAGTACTTC.

The gene calls are TRBV12-3 or TRBV12-4 and TRBJ2-1; 11 nucleotides match TRBD2. The CDR3 has 15 residues. With V trimmed by 6 bases and J by 5 bases, 6 bases remained unmatched. In DNA, the CDR3 is TGTGCCAGCAGGTATACTAGCGGGAGTGACAATGAGCAGTTCTTC. This gives the protein CASRYTSGSDNEQFF.

The chain carries TRBV7-3 and TRBJ2-2; D possibly corresponds to TRBD2 (6 bases). Per germline, CDR1 SGHTA and CDR2 FQGTGA. Trimming took 0 bases from V and 3 from J, leaving 11 bases between them. This CDR3 spans 16 amino acids. The CDR3 spells CASSLTPERDTGELFF. The DNA for the CDR3 is TGTGCCAGCAGCTTAACCCCGGAGCGGGACACCGGGGAGCTGTTTTTT.

This clonotype has more than one count but fewer than ten. V gene TRBV11-3 combines with J gene TRBJ1-6; 7 bases are shared with TRBD1. The germline CDR1 and CDR2 sequences are SGHNT and YENEEA. The CDR3 sequence is 19 residues long. With 2 bases clipped from V and 0 bases from J, the junction kept 10 bases outside the gene matches. The CDR3 reads CASSLWPPGQSSYNSPLHF. The CDR3 coding sequence is TGTGCCAGCAGCTTATGGCCACCGGGACAGAGCTCCTATAATTCACCCCTCCACTTT.

This clonotype was seen at least ten times. Here the CDR3 reads CASSPTGSSLEAFF. As DNA, the CDR3 is TGTGCCAGCAGCCCAACAGGGTCGTCCCTGGAAGCTTTCTTT. The chain links TRBV3-1 to TRBJ1-1, with a weak D call TRBD1 (6 bases). The CDR3 covers 14 residues. The V and J ends lost 4 bases and 8 bases respectively, with 17 bases between them. Germline V gene sequence: CDR1 LGHDT, CDR2 YNNKEL (reference sequence).

V and J are TRBV27 and TRBJ1-1, with D perhaps matching TRBD1 (6 bases). This CDR3 comprises 14 residues. The V gene's germline CDR1 is MNHEY and CDR2 SMNVEV (reference sequence). V was pared by 6 bases and J by 0 bases, with 11 bases between. The CDR3 DNA reads TGTGCCAGCAGAAAACAGGGTTTGAACACTGAAGCTTTCTTT. This encodes CASRKQGLNTEAFF.

This clonotype was seen once. The rearrangement links TRBV5-1 to TRBJ2-3; D call uncertain. V was clipped by 0 bases and J by 6 bases, with 17 bases between them. Germline V gene data show CDR1 as SGHRS and CDR2 as YFSETQ. The CDR3 extends over 16 amino acids. The CDR3, as DNA: TGCGCCAGCAGCTTGGGTGCCACCTCGCTCGTGGATACGCAGTATTTT. Residues: CASSLGATSLVDTQYF. Full variable domain (missing parts from reference TRBV5-1 and TRBJ2-3): KAGVTQTPRYLIKTRGQQVTLSCSPISGHRSVSWYQQTPGQGLQFLFEYFSETQRNKGNFPGRFSGRQFSNSRSEMNVSTLELGDSALYLCASSLGATSLVDTQYFGPGTRLTVL.

The table lists this clonotype with many counts. The chain joins TRBV6-2 or TRBV6-3 to TRBJ2-1; unclear D gene. This CDR3 region has 13 residues. Germline CDR1 and CDR2: MNHEY and SVGEGT. Between the trimmed V and J ends, which lost 8 bases and 0 bases, there was a span of 8 bases. CDR3 coding DNA: TGTGCCAGCGGCCTTTACTCCTACAATGAGCAGTTCTTC. Residues: CASGLYSYNEQFF.

The genes are TRBV2 and TRBJ2-2; 8 bases are shared with TRBD1. The CDR3 spans 14 residues. Germline V gives CDR1 SNHLY, CDR2 FYNNEI. Unmatched junction bases numbered 1, after V lost 6 bases and J lost 1 base. CDR3 nucleotides: TGTGCCAGCAGGACAGGGGTGAACACCGGGGAGCTGTTTTTT. Its translation is CASRTGVNTGELFF.

This clonotype came up many times. CDR3 DNA: TGTGCCAGCAGCCGCTCGACCGGGCCGATAAACACTGAAGCTTTCTTT. As protein: CASSRSTGPINTEAFF. The chain couples TRBV5-4 to TRBJ1-1; D is uncertain. The germline gives CDR1 SGHNT, CDR2 YYREEE (reference sequence). Trimming pared 4 bases from V and 2 bases from J, leaving 18 bases between. This CDR3 comprises 16 residues. Combining the CDR3 with reference TRBV5-4 and TRBJ1-1 gives the whole variable domain ETGVTQSPTHLIKTRGQQVTLRCSSQSGHNTVSWYQQALGQGPQFIFQYYREEENGRGNFPPRFSGLQFPNYSSELNVNALELDDSALYLCASSRSTGPINTEAFFGQGTRLTVV.

The chain has TRBV5-1 and TRBJ2-7; D unclear. This CDR3 is 13 amino acids long. In germline, CDR1 is SGHRS, CDR2 YFSETQ. V was clipped by 2 bases and J by 3 bases, with 9 bases between them. CDR3: CASSFRANYEQYF. As DNA, the CDR3 is TGCGCCAGCAGCTTCCGGGCCAACTACGAGCAGTACTTC.

The table lists this clonotype with many counts. The rearrangement uses TRBV29-1 and TRBJ2-1; D gene uncertain. Germline-derived CDR1 and CDR2 are SQVTM and ANQGSEA. The CDR3 totals 12 residues. Trimming shortened V by 1 base and J by 14 bases, and 15 bases separated the two germline ends. CDR3 residues: CSVEGVVGYEFF. CDR3 in DNA: TGCAGCGTTGAAGGCGTTGTGGGCTACGAGTTCTTC.

This clonotype was seen repeatedly, ten times or more. The chain couples TRBV28 to TRBJ2-2, with TRBD1 matching over 10 bases. The CDR3 consists of 15 residues. Germline loops: CDR1 MDHEN, CDR2 SYDVKM. Trimming cost V 5 bases and J 7 bases; bases outside gene matches: 7. CDR3 region: CASSPLRDRGGELFF. The CDR3, as DNA: TGTGCCAGCAGTCCCCTCAGGGACAGGGGCGGGGAGCTGTTTTTT.

The gene calls are TRBV20-1 and TRBJ2-1, with 10 bases fitting TRBD2. The CDR3 consists of 15 residues. V was clipped by 4 bases and J by 8 bases; unmatched bases: 11. Germline V gene data show CDR1 as DFQATT and CDR2 as SNEGSKA (reference sequence). CDR3 sequence (DNA): TGCAGTGCTACCATGACAGCGGGAGGGATGGATGAGCAGTTCTTC. It is translated as CSATMTAGGMDEQFF.

This clonotype was seen a few times. The chain carries TRBV6-5 and TRBJ2-5; 10 bases are shared with TRBD2. The CDR3 contains 16 residues. V shed 0 bases, J shed 4 bases, and the junction held 5 bases outside the gene matches. Germline values: CDR1 MNHEY, CDR2 SVGAGI. CDR3 amino acids: CASSYSSGRATETQYF. The CDR3 DNA follows: TGTGCCAGCAGTTACTCGAGCGGGAGGGCCACAGAGACCCAGTACTTC.